Reported below is one T cell receptor beta chain. Its antigen is still unknown. The entry originates in a study of PD-1 blockade in classical Hodgkin lymphoma. Repertoires were generated with immunoSEQ multiplex PCR, while TCRdb's copy carries only in-frame clones and drops some. The table records roughly 19,000 clones, 75% to 90% of them present only once. All the patients suffered relapse after autologous stem cell transplantation, and brentuximab vedotin exposure differed. After removal of 5 bases from V and 4 bases from J, the junction contained 13 bases not matched to a gene. Per the germline V gene, CDR1 is SGHTA and CDR2 is FQGNSA. CDR3 length: 16 amino acids. Study observations and caveats: CD4+ but not CD8+ TCR diversity rose significantly by C4D1.

The chain uses TRBV7-2 and TRBJ1-2; 7 bases are a match to TRBD1. The source is a human donor with classical Hodgkin lymphoma. Sequenced here: peripheral blood mononuclear cells (PBMCs), sampled at baseline. CDR3 amino acids: CASSIQGTSKAYGYTF. CDR3 in DNA: TGTGCCAGCAGCATACAGGGGACTTCTAAAGCCTATGGCTACACCTTC.